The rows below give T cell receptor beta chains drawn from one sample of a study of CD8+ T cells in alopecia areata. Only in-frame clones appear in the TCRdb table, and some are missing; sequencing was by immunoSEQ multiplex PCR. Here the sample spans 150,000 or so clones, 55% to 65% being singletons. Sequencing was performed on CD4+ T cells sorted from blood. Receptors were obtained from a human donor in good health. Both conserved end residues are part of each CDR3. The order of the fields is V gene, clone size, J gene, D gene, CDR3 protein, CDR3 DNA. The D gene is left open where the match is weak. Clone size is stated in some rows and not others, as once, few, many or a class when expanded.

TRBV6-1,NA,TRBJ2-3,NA,CASSEGFHRTDTQYF,TGTGCCAGCAGTGAAGGTTTCCACCGCACAGATACGCAGTATTTT
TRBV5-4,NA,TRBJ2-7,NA,CASSRGPAKQYF,TGTGCCAGCAGTCGCGGTCCTGCCAAGCAGTACTTC
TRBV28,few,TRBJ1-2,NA,CASLVGRWGGYTF,TGTGCCAGCCTCGTAGGGAGGTGGGGTGGCTACACCTTC
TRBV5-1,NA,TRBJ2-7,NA,CASSRDLSYEQYF,TGCGCCAGCAGCCGGGACCTTTCCTACGAGCAGTACTTC
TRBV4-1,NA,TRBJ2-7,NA,CASSHPVDVGRRYF,TGCGCCAGCAGCCACCCCGTCGATGTTGGGAGACGGTACTTC
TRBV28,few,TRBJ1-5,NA,CASSLTQQGPQPQHF,TGTGCCAGCAGTTTAACCCAACAGGGTCCTCAGCCCCAGCATTTT
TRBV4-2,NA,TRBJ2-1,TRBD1,CASSQDPAGGAGNEQFF,TGTGCCAGCAGCCAAGATCCGGCAGGGGGCGCCGGCAATGAGCAGTTCTTC
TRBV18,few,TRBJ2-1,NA,CASSPPGSLNEQFF,TGTGCCAGCTCACCGCCGGGTTCCCTTAATGAGCAGTTCTTC
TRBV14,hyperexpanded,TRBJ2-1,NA,CASSAVGRGNEQFF,TGTGCCAGCAGCGCCGTAGGAAGGGGCAATGAGCAGTTCTTC
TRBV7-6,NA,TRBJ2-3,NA,CASSLAWTAASTDTQYF,TGTGCCAGCAGCTTAGCATGGACTGCAGCTAGCACAGATACGCAGTATTTT
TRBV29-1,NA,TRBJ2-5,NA,CSVAKEDRAEAQYF,TGCAGCGTCGCCAAAGAAGACCGCGCTGAGGCCCAGTACTTC
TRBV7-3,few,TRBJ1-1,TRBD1,CASSLTRDRGSEAFF,TGTGCCAGCAGCTTAACCCGGGACAGGGGGTCTGAAGCTTTCTTT
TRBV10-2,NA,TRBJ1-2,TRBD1,CASSERQGRSYTF,TGCGCCAGCAGTGAACGACAGGGGAGAAGCTACACCTTC
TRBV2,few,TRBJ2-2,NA,CASRRDSPTGELFF,TGTGCCAGCAGGCGGGACAGTCCCACCGGGGAGCTGTTTTTT
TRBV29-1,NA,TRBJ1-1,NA,CSVEDPRKNTEAFF,TGCAGCGTTGAAGATCCCCGTAAGAACACTGAAGCTTTCTTT
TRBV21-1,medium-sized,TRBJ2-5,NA,CASSTSLQGPQETQYF,TGTGCCAGCAGCACCTCCCTACAGGGACCCCAAGAGACCCAGTACTTC
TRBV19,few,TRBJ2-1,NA,CASSMRRTSSYNEQFF,TGTGCCAGTAGTATGCGGCGCACGAGCTCCTACAATGAGCAGTTCTTC
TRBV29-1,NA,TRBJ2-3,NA,CSGSTGITDTQYF,TGCAGCGGAAGTACGGGGATCACAGATACGCAGTATTTT
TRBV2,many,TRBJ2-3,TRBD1,CASSEDTGGWQYF,TGTGCCAGCAGTGAAGATACAGGGGGCTGGCAGTATTTT
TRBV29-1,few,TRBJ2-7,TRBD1,CSGGQGSGEQYF,TGCAGCGGGGGACAGGGTTCGGGCGAGCAGTACTTC
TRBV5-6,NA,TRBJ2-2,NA,CASSLFQTTGELFF,TGTGCCAGCAGCTTGTTCCAAACCACCGGGGAGCTGTTTTTT
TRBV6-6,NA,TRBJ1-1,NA,CASTQGIMNTEAFF,TGTGCCAGCACCCAGGGGATCATGAACACTGAAGCTTTCTTT
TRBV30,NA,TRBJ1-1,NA,CALHGGRKEAFF,TGTGCCTTGCACGGGGGGCGTAAAGAAGCTTTCTTT
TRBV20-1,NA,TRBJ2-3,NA,CSVEPDTQYF,TGCAGTGTTGAGCCTGATACGCAGTATTTT
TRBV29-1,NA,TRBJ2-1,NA,CSVDRGADEQFF,TGCAGCGTTGATAGGGGGGCGGATGAGCAGTTCTTC
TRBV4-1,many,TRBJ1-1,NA,CASSQTWARGTDTEAFF,TGCGCCAGCAGCCAAACTTGGGCCAGGGGAACGGACACTGAAGCTTTCTTT
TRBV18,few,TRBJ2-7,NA,CASSPLSYEQYF,TGTGCCAGCTCACCACTCAGCTACGAGCAGTACTTC
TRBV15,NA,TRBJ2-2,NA,CATSSDRTARGELFF,TGTGCCACCAGCAGTGATCGGACAGCCCGAGGGGAGCTGTTTTTT
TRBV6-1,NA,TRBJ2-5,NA,CASSEVPGFNQYF,TGTGCCAGCAGTGAAGTTCCCGGGTTCAACCAGTACTTC
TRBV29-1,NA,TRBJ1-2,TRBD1,CSVEGTGPYGYTF,TGCAGCGTTGAGGGGACAGGGCCCTATGGCTACACCTTC
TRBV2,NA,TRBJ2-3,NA,CASSDITDTQYF,TGTGCCAGCAGTGACATAACAGATACGCAGTATTTT
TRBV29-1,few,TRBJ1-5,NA,CSIAENSNQPQHF,TGCAGCATAGCAGAGAATAGCAATCAGCCCCAGCATTTT
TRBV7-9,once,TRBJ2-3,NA,CASSFQDHTDTQYF,TGTGCCAGCAGCTTCCAGGACCACACAGATACGCAGTATTTT
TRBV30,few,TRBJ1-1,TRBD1,CAWYYGTGNTEAFF,TGTGCCTGGTACTACGGGACAGGGAACACTGAAGCTTTCTTT
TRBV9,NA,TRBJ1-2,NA,CASSVKWNFNYGYTF,TGTGCCAGCAGCGTAAAGTGGAACTTCAACTATGGCTACACCTTC
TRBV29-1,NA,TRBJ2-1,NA,CSVDIASSYNEQFF,TGCAGCGTTGACATCGCCAGCTCCTACAATGAGCAGTTCTTC
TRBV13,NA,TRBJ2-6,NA,CASSPRLSGANVLTF,TGTGCCAGCAGCCCCAGACTGTCCGGGGCCAACGTCCTGACTTTC
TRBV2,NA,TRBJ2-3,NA,CASKGGGNTQYF,TGTGCCAGCAAGGGGGGCGGAAATACGCAGTATTTT
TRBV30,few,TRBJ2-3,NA,CAWSVRQGTQYF,TGTGCCTGGAGTGTACGGCAGGGTACGCAGTATTTT
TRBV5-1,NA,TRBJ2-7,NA,CASSSGWNLGEQYF,TGCGCCAGCAGCTCGGGATGGAATCTCGGCGAGCAGTACTTC
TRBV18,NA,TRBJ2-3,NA,CASSPPNQGWTDTQYF,TGTGCCAGCTCACCACCTAATCAGGGGTGGACAGATACGCAGTATTTT
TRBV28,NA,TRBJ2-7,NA,CASSRWQGASYEQYF,TGTGCCAGCAGTAGATGGCAGGGTGCCTCCTACGAGCAGTACTTC
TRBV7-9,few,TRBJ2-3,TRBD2,CASTSGLLSLGDTQYF,TGTGCCAGCACCTCGGGACTACTCAGCCTGGGAGATACGCAGTATTTT
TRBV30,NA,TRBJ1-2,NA,CAWSVQGYGYTF,TGTGCCTGGAGTGTGCAGGGCTATGGCTACACCTTC